A selection of T cell receptor beta chains follows, all from one sample in a study of shared clonotypes between healthy human individuals. Sequencing used immunoSEQ multiplex PCR; TCRdb keeps in-frame clones, though not all of them. Among roughly 2.6 million clones listed, about 92% were seen once. The sample consisted of naive CD4+ T cells sorted from blood. The source is a man younger than 30 in good health. Each CDR3 is given with its conserved first and last residue. A D gene is named only where the DNA matches it firmly. Where a row states a size, it is once, few, many or the class of an expanded clone; other rows omit it.

>TRBV27|TRBJ2-6|.|TRBD1
CASSRQGAGSGANVLTF
TGTGCCAGCAGTCGCCAGGGGGCGGGGTCTGGGGCCAACGTCCTGACTTTC
>TRBV15|TRBJ2-7|.|.
CATSRTGASYEQYF
TGTGCCACCAGCAGAACGGGGGCCTCCTACGAGCAGTACTTC
>TRBV7-2|TRBJ2-7|.|.
CASSQAPWGIAEAYEQYF
TGTGCCAGCAGCCAAGCTCCTTGGGGAATAGCGGAAGCCTACGAGCAGTACTTC
>TRBV5-1|TRBJ2-5|.|.
CASSLPGGHQLQETQYF
TGCGCCAGCAGCTTGCCCGGCGGACATCAACTCCAAGAGACCCAGTACTTC
>TRBV11-3|TRBJ2-3|.|.
CASSTRSPDTQYF
TGTGCCAGCAGCACTAGATCACCTGATACGCAGTATTTT
>TRBV2|TRBJ1-1|.|.
CASSEFLGGTEAFF
TGTGCCAGCAGTGAATTCTTGGGGGGCACTGAAGCTTTCTTT
>TRBV19|TRBJ2-7|.|TRBD1
CASSVGTGRDEQYF
TGTGCCAGTAGTGTCGGGACAGGTCGCGACGAGCAGTACTTC
>TRBV10-1|TRBJ2-7|.|.
CASSENPYSSYEQYF
TGCGCCAGCAGTGAGAACCCATACAGCTCCTACGAGCAGTACTTC
>TRBV6-1|TRBJ1-1|.|.
CATSGSGNTEAFF
TGTGCCACTAGTGGTTCAGGAAACACTGAAGCTTTCTTT
>TRBV7-3|TRBJ2-2|.|TRBD2
CASSFSGGTGELFF
TGTGCCAGCAGCTTTAGCGGGGGCACCGGGGAGCTGTTTTTT
>TRBV6-5|TRBJ1-6|few|.
CASSRQGMENSPLHF
TGTGCCAGTTCGAGGCAGGGAATGGAGAATTCACCCCTCCACTTT
>TRBV5-4|TRBJ1-2|.|.
CASSEGYGYTF
TGTGCCAGCTCCGAGGGATATGGCTACACCTTC
>TRBV15|TRBJ2-5|.|.
CATSRDRLVRETQYF
TGTGCCACCAGCAGAGATAGACTAGTTCGAGAGACCCAGTACTTC
>TRBV7-2|TRBJ1-2|.|.
CASSSPGAGNYGYTF
TGTGCCAGCAGCTCCCCGGGGGCGGGCAACTATGGCTACACCTTC
>TRBV28|TRBJ2-1|once|.
CASSPPALESYNEQFF
TGTGCCAGCAGCCCACCCGCTCTCGAATCCTACAATGAGCAGTTCTTC
>TRBV5-4|TRBJ2-7|.|TRBD2
CASSPGAGGPLEQYF
TGTGCCAGCAGCCCAGGTGCGGGAGGGCCTCTCGAGCAGTACTTC
>TRBV5-1|TRBJ2-1|.|.
CASSLADRQNEQFF
TGCGCCAGCAGCTTGGCAGACAGGCAGAATGAGCAGTTCTTC
>TRBV6-1|TRBJ1-1|.|.
CASSVTQNTEAFF
TGTGCCAGCAGCGTGACTCAGAACACTGAAGCTTTCTTT
>TRBV15|TRBJ2-7|.|.
CATSRDHPVTYEQYF
TGTGCCACCAGCAGGGATCACCCAGTTACCTACGAGCAGTACTTC
>TRBV5-1|TRBJ2-7|.|TRBD2
CASSQIPSGASYEQYF
TGCGCCAGCAGCCAAATCCCTAGCGGAGCCTCCTACGAGCAGTACTTC
>TRBV9|TRBJ2-2|.|.
CASSPGTVTTRLLDRGGELFF
TGTGCCAGCAGCCCGGGTACGGTAACCACTCGCCTACTAGATAGGGGCGGGGAGCTGTTTTTT
>TRBV10-3|TRBJ1-5|.|TRBD1
CAISEMGQGQPQHF
TGTGCCATCAGTGAGATGGGACAGGGGCAGCCCCAGCATTTT
>TRBV2|TRBJ1-4|.|TRBD1
CASSPWTGRNEKLFF
TGTGCCAGCAGCCCGTGGACAGGCCGTAATGAAAAACTGTTTTTT
>TRBV5-4|TRBJ1-2|.|.
CASSFRESNYGYTF
TGTGCCAGCAGCTTCAGGGAGTCTAACTATGGCTACACCTTC